The 5 T cell receptor beta chains in this list originate from one sample, sequenced in a study of identical twins. TCRdb reprocessed the 5' RACE reads via MiXCR and lists one record per CDR3 protein. This table holds fewer than 650,000 distinct CDR3 sequences, 9% to 10% found once. These data were likewise used in another study, on yellow fever vaccine responses in identical twins.

Sequences were obtained from PBMCs. The receptors derive from a woman between 18 and 29 years old in good health.

Ten or more counts support this clonotype. The J gene is TRBJ2-7, the V gene TRBV20-1, with 13 positions matching TRBD2. The length of the CDR3 is 16 residues. Germline assignment: CDR1 DFQATT and CDR2 SNEGSKA (reference sequence). V shed 0 bases, J shed 1 base, and the junction held 3 bases outside the gene matches. The CDR3 is CSARELAGGPSYEQYF. The CDR3 bases are TGCAGTGCTAGAGAACTAGCGGGGGGGCCTTCCTACGAGCAGTACTTC.

The sample holds a few counts of this clonotype. The chain's CDR3 is CASSRFQGLTSYEQYF. CDR3 nucleotide sequence: TGTGCCAGCAGCAGATTCCAGGGACTGACCTCCTACGAGCAGTACTTC. J is TRBJ2-7 and V is TRBV21-1; TRBD2, the D gene given by the table, was not confirmed from the DNA. TRBV21-1 is a pseudogene. There are 16 residues in the CDR3.

The chain couples TRBV7-9 to TRBJ2-3; 10 bases match TRBD1. Per germline, CDR1 SEHNR and CDR2 FQNEAQ (reference sequence). This CDR3 region has 16 residues. Losses at the gene ends were 5 bases for V and 3 bases for J; bases not matched to a gene: 8. The CDR3 bases are TGTGCCAGCAGCCCATCATGGGACAGGGGTACAGATACGCAGTATTTT. Amino acids: CASSPSWDRGTDTQYF. The full variable domain, with the rest looked up from reference TRBV7-9 and TRBJ2-3, is DTGVSQNPRHKITKRGQNVTFRCDPISEHNRLYWYRQTLGQGPEFLTYFQNEAQLEKSRLLSDRFSAERPKGSFSTLEIQRTEQGDSAMYLCASSPSWDRGTDTQYFGPGTRLTVL.

Ten or more counts support this clonotype. This chain joins TRBV7-9 and TRBJ1-5; D ambiguous. With 5 bases removed from V and 5 bases from J, the gap between germline ends came to 7 bases. CDR1 SEHNR and CDR2 FQNEAQ come from the germline V gene (reference sequence). This CDR3 contains 12 residues. As DNA, the CDR3 is TGTGCCAGCAGCCCCCCCGATCAGCCCCAGCATTTT. Amino acid sequence: CASSPPDQPQHF.

This clonotype occurred a few times. The chain has TRBV5-6 and TRBJ2-3; 8 bases align to TRBD1. Germline V gene sequence: CDR1 SGHDT, CDR2 YYEEEE. Losses at the gene ends were 2 bases for V and 4 bases for J; bases not matched to a gene: 3. This CDR3 region has 14 residues. Written as DNA, the CDR3 is TGTGCCAGCAGCTTCGACAGGGGAGCAGATACGCAGTATTTT. Its protein is CASSFDRGADTQYF. Using reference TRBV5-6 and TRBJ2-3 for the parts outside the CDR3, the full variable domain is DAGVTQSPTHLIKTRGQQVTLRCSPKSGHDTVSWYQQALGQGPQFIFQYYEEEERQRGNFPDRFSGHQFPNYSSELNVNALLLGDSALYLCASSFDRGADTQYFGPGTRLTVL.